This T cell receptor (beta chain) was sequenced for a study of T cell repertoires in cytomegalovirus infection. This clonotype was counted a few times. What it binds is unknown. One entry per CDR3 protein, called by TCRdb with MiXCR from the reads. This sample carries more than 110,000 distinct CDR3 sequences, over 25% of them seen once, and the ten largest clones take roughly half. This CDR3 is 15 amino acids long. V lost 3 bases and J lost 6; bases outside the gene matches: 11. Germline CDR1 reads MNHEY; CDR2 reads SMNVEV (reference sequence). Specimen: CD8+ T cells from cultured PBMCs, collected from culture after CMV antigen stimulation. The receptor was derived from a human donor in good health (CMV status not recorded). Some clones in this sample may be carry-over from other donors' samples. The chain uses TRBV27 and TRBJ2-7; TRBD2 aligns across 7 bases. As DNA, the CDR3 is TGTGCCAGCAGTTTGGGGAACGGGGGGAGGTTCGAGCAGTACTTC. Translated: CASSLGNGGRFEQYF.